Listed here is a single TCR beta chain. Its specificity is not known. These data come from a study of shared clonotypes between healthy human individuals. General study points: Shared clonotypes: roughly 5% naive CD4, around 3.5% naive CD8, roughly 2.4% memory CD4, about 0.41% memory CD8. In the sorted subsets, rarefaction showed sequencing was incomplete despite large depth. With few donors, the genetic and exposure-history diversity represented was limited. Memory subsets generally showed lower estimated richness than naive subsets.

Some clones are missing from TCRdb's copy, which holds only in-frame ones; the method was immunoSEQ multiplex PCR. The data hold roughly 680,000 clones, with just under 75% observed a single time. The V gene's germline CDR1 is SNHLY and CDR2 FYNNEI. With V trimmed by 5 bases and J by 2 bases, 5 bases remained unmatched. The CDR3 contains 15 residues. This clonotype originated in a woman in her thirties in good health. Sample: memory CD4+ T cells sorted from blood. The subset denotes: CD45RA-negative fraction. The rearrangement joins TRBV2 to TRBJ1-2, with 10 bases matching TRBD1. The chain's CDR3 is CASSPRTGGNYGYTF. The CDR3 nucleotides read TGTGCCAGCAGTCCTCGGACAGGGGGAAACTATGGCTACACCTTC.